The rows below give T cell receptor beta chains drawn from one sample of a study of blood T cell repertoires in COVID-19. Produced via immunoSEQ multiplex PCR; TCRdb's table is partial and in-frame only. The sample holds about 270,000 clones, roughly 85% seen once. Sequences were obtained from PBMCs or T cells enriched from blood (not recorded which). The receptors originated from a woman aged 45-59 years with acute COVID-19. Each CDR3 is given with its conserved first and last residue. The D gene is left open where the match is weak. Expanded clones get a size class; other rows say once, few or many, or leave the size out.

d_call	v_call	clone_size	j_call	cdr3_aa	cdr3_nt
.	TRBV11-2	.	TRBJ2-2	CASSLTDHTGELFF	TGTGCCAGCAGCTTGACAGACCACACCGGGGAGCTGTTTTTT
TRBD1	TRBV7-9	.	TRBJ1-2	CASSLTGGAYGYTF	TGTGCCAGCAGCTTAACAGGGGGCGCATATGGCTACACCTTC
.	TRBV9	.	TRBJ1-5	CASSLGESNQPQHF	TGTGCCAGCAGCTTAGGGGAGAGCAATCAGCCCCAGCATTTT
.	TRBV7-9	once	TRBJ2-1	CASSPPRGAGNEQFF	TGTGCCAGCAGCCCCCCGCGGGGAGCGGGCAATGAGCAGTTCTTC
.	TRBV11-2	.	TRBJ2-7	CASSLGAGATYEQYF	TGTGCCAGCAGCTTAGGGGCGGGTGCTACCTACGAGCAGTACTTC
TRBD1	TRBV5-4	.	TRBJ1-2	CASSSQGANNYGYTF	TGTGCCAGCAGCTCACAGGGGGCGAATAACTATGGCTACACCTTC
TRBD2	TRBV19	.	TRBJ2-3	CASSGTSGVNTQYF	TGTGCCAGTAGCGGGACTAGCGGGGTAAATACGCAGTATTTT
.	TRBV7-2	.	TRBJ2-3	CASSLGVSPGLSTQYF	TGTGCCAGCAGCTTAGGCGTCAGCCCGGGTCTATCTACGCAGTATTTT
.	TRBV7-9	.	TRBJ1-5	CASRAQPQHF	TGTGCCAGCAGGGCTCAGCCCCAGCATTTT
.	TRBV5-4	once	TRBJ2-3	CASSLGGGAYASTDTQYF	TGTGCCAGCAGCTTAGGAGGGGGGGCCTATGCTAGCACAGATACGCAGTATTTT
TRBD2	TRBV27	.	TRBJ2-1	CASSLKAGGPAEQFF	TGTGCCAGCAGTTTGAAAGCGGGGGGGCCGGCTGAGCAGTTCTTC
.	TRBV6-2/TRBV6-3	.	TRBJ1-5	CASSYERVSNQPQHF	TGTGCCAGCAGTTACGAGAGAGTTAGCAATCAGCCCCAGCATTTT
.	TRBV9	.	TRBJ1-1	CASSVEGTGTEAFF	TGTGCCAGCAGCGTAGAAGGTACAGGCACTGAAGCTTTCTTT
TRBD1	TRBV4-1	.	TRBJ2-3	CASSQDWNRGTSTDTQYF	TGCGCCAGCAGCCAAGATTGGAACAGGGGCACGTCCACAGATACGCAGTATTTT
.	TRBV12-5	.	TRBJ2-6	CASDYGETGANVLTF	TGTGCTAGTGACTACGGGGAGACTGGGGCCAACGTCCTGACTTTC
.	TRBV10-3	.	TRBJ1-3	CAISESVSSGNTIYF	TGTGCCATCAGTGAGTCAGTGAGCTCTGGAAACACCATATATTTT
.	TRBV6-6	.	TRBJ1-5	CASIRWGRGMNQPQHF	TGTGCCAGCATCAGGTGGGGTAGGGGAATGAATCAGCCCCAGCATTTT
.	TRBV28	once	TRBJ1-3	CASSAHEWGNTIYF	TGTGCCAGCAGTGCTCACGAGTGGGGAAACACCATATATTTT
TRBD2	TRBV18	.	TRBJ2-1	CASSPGGGYNEQFF	TGTGCCAGCTCACCAGGCGGGGGCTACAATGAGCAGTTCTTC
.	TRBV5-4	once	TRBJ2-5	CASTRGGLQETQYF	TGTGCCAGCACCCGGGGAGGATTACAAGAGACCCAGTACTTC
TRBD2	TRBV3-1/TRBV3-2	few	TRBJ2-2	CASSPTSGGNTGELFF	TGTGCCAGCAGCCCGACTAGCGGGGGAAACACCGGGGAGCTGTTTTTT
TRBD2	TRBV20-1	.	TRBJ2-3	CSASELAGGTDTDTQYF	TGCAGTGCTAGTGAACTAGCGGGGGGGACGGACACAGATACGCAGTATTTT
TRBD1	TRBV4-3	.	TRBJ2-4	CASSQEVDRASKNIQYF	TGCGCCAGCAGCCAAGAAGTTGACAGGGCATCCAAAAACATTCAGTACTTC
.	TRBV30	few	TRBJ1-6	CAWRDSYNSPLHF	TGTGCCTGGAGGGACAGTTATAATTCACCCCTCCACTTT
.	TRBV27	.	TRBJ1-6	CASSRFGGAVSYNSPLHF	TGTGCCAGCAGTCGTTTCGGGGGGGCAGTATCCTATAATTCACCCCTCCACTTT
.	TRBV19	.	TRBJ1-5	CASSQGVRSNQPQHF	TGTGCCAGTAGTCAGGGCGTGAGGAGCAATCAGCCCCAGCATTTT
.	TRBV10-3	.	TRBJ1-2	CAISQDYARGYTF	TGTGCCATCAGCCAAGACTACGCTCGGGGCTACACCTTC
.	TRBV19	.	TRBJ2-5	CASSRTGTYQETQYF	TGTGCCAGTAGTCGAACCGGGACTTACCAAGAGACCCAGTACTTC
.	TRBV5-4	.	TRBJ1-1	CASSPREGVVTEAFF	TGTGCCAGCAGCCCCCGGGAAGGCGTCGTCACTGAAGCTTTCTTT
.	TRBV30	.	TRBJ1-1	CAWSHPGGFTPNTEAFF	TGTGCCTGGAGCCACCCCGGAGGGTTTACCCCGAACACTGAAGCTTTCTTT
.	TRBV27	.	TRBJ1-2	CASRSSGQGIYGYTF	TGTGCCAGCAGGAGCTCAGGGCAGGGGATTTACGGCTACACCTTC
.	TRBV7-9	.	TRBJ1-2	CASSLAAGPGATIGNSYTF	TGTGCCAGCAGCTTAGCGGCAGGGCCCGGCGCAACTATTGGTAATAGCTACACCTTC
TRBD2	TRBV3-1/TRBV3-2	.	TRBJ2-3	CASSLAGGPDTQYF	TGTGCCAGCAGCCTAGCGGGGGGTCCAGATACGCAGTATTTT
TRBD1	TRBV18	.	TRBJ1-4	CASSGQGDEKLFF	TGTGCCAGCTCGGGACAGGGTGATGAAAAACTGTTTTTT
.	TRBV3-1/TRBV3-2	.	TRBJ2-7	CASSQDLGGYEQYF	TGTGCCAGCAGCCAAGATCTAGGGGGATACGAGCAGTACTTC
TRBD1	TRBV5-1	.	TRBJ1-2	CASSTGQGIGYTF	TGCGCCAGCAGCACCGGACAGGGGATTGGCTACACCTTC
.	TRBV27	.	TRBJ1-6	CASSSRDTFSYNSPLHF	TGTGCCAGCAGTTCGAGGGACACTTTCTCCTATAATTCACCCCTCCACTTT
.	TRBV11-1	.	TRBJ2-5	CASSNFLQDLGGSQYF	TGTGCCAGCAGCAACTTTCTACAGGACTTGGGAGGCTCCCAGTACTTC
TRBD1	TRBV7-9	.	TRBJ1-2	CASSYGTGRVYGYTF	TGTGCCAGCAGCTATGGGACAGGGAGAGTCTATGGCTACACCTTC
TRBD1	TRBV9	.	TRBJ2-2	CASSLQGAGTGELFF	TGTGCCAGCAGCTTACAGGGGGCGGGCACCGGGGAGCTGTTTTTT
.	TRBV2	once	TRBJ1-2	CASSETTADYGYTF	TGTGCCAGCAGTGAGACGACAGCCGACTATGGCTACACCTTC
.	TRBV14	.	TRBJ1-1	CASSQDRSRNEAFF	TGTGCCAGCAGCCAAGATCGGAGTCGGAATGAAGCTTTCTTT
.	TRBV30	.	TRBJ1-1	CAWTRTQDVGTEAFF	TGTGCCTGGACTAGGACACAGGATGTTGGGACTGAAGCTTTCTTT
TRBD1	TRBV30	.	TRBJ2-2	CAWTGQGNTGELFF	TGTGCCTGGACCGGACAGGGAAACACCGGGGAGCTGTTTTTT
TRBD1	TRBV7-9	once	TRBJ1-2	CASSLGSGTAYGYTF	TGTGCCAGCAGCTTAGGCTCCGGGACAGCGTATGGCTACACCTTC
.	TRBV7-2	few	TRBJ1-1	CASSFLSIGAGAFF	TGTGCCAGCAGCTTCTTATCTATTGGCGCAGGTGCTTTCTTT
.	TRBV9	.	TRBJ1-3	CASSGAPLSGNTIYF	TGTGCCAGCAGCGGGGCCCCGCTCTCTGGAAACACCATATATTTT